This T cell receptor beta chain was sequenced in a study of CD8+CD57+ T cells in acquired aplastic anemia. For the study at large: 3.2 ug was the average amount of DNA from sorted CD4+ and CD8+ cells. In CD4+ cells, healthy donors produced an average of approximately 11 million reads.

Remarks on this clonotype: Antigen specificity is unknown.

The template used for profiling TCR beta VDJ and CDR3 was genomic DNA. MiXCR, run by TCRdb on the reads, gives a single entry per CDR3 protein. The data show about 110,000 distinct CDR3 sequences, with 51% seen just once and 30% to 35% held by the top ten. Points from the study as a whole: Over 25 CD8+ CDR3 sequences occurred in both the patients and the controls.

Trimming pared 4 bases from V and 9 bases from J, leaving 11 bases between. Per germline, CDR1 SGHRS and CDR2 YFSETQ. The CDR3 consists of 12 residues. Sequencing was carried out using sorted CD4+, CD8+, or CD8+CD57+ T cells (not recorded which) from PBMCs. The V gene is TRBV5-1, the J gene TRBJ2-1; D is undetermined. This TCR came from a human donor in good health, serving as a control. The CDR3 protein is CASSPQQVEQFF. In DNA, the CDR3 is TGCGCCAGCAGCCCTCAGCAGGTTGAGCAGTTCTTC.